This T cell receptor (beta chain) originates from a study of glioma-infiltrating T cells after dendritic cell vaccination. Study-level findings and limits: Complete blood and tumor specimen sets were limited to few patients. Estimated pretreatment TIL content predicted outcome after dendritic cell vaccination.

About this clone: Its target is unknown.

Patients had residual fresh-frozen tumor tissue and more than two years of survival data. Isocitrate dehydrogenase mutation was absent in all glioblastoma patients. TCRdb keeps only in-frame clones here, not all; method: immunoSEQ multiplex PCR. The table has over 70,000 clones, roughly four fifths seen once. The TCR originated in a human donor with glioblastoma. The material sequenced was blood, taken before dendritic cell vaccination.

The chain's CDR3 is CASSDRVLSYEQYF. In DNA form, the CDR3 reads TGTGCCAGCAGTGACAGGGTGCTCTCCTACGAGCAGTACTTC. The chain is built from TRBV25-1 and TRBJ2-7, with D perhaps matching TRBD1 (5 bases). Germline V CDR1 and CDR2: MGHDK, SYGVNS. Trimming stripped 3 bases from V and 0 bases from J, with 9 bases between. The CDR3 extends over 14 amino acids.